This is a list of T cell receptor beta chains from one sample in a study of cytotoxic CD8 clonotypes in ibrutinib-treated CLL. Clones were sequenced by immunoSEQ multiplex PCR, and TCRdb holds only the in-frame ones, with some missing. The sample gives 40,000 to 55,000 clones, less than 90% of which show up once; roughly 22% is in the top ten. This sample comprised PBMCs, obtained after 24 months of ibrutinib treatment. Receptors were obtained from a human donor with chronic lymphocytic leukemia. CDR3s include the opening cysteine and the closing phenylalanine or tryptophan. The D gene is left open where the match is weak. Rows give clone size only sometimes, using once, few, many, or a class for an expanded clone.

TRBJ2-7 | NA | TRBV5-4 | NA | TGTGCCAGCAGCCCGGACTGGTCCTACGAGCAGTACTTC | CASSPDWSYEQYF
TRBJ2-7 | NA | TRBV4-3 | NA | TGCGCCAGCAGCCCAGAACCGATCGGGGGCGAGCAGTACTTC | CASSPEPIGGEQYF
TRBJ2-7 | TRBD2 | TRBV7-2 | NA | TGTGCCAGCACCAATAACCGGGGGGCCTACGAGCAGTACTTC | CASTNNRGAYEQYF
TRBJ2-5 | TRBD2 | TRBV6-5 | few | TGTGCCAGCCTACCTAGCGGGAGCGGACAGACCCAGTACTTC | CASLPSGSGQTQYF
TRBJ1-2 | NA | TRBV19 | NA | TGTGCCAGTAGTATTGGGGGCGCGGACTATGGCTACACCTTC | CASSIGGADYGYTF
TRBJ2-5 | TRBD2 | TRBV7-9 | NA | TGTGCCAGCAGCACGGGACTAGCGGGAGAGACCCAGTACTTC | CASSTGLAGETQYF
TRBJ2-3 | TRBD2 | TRBV6-5 | NA | TGTGCCAGCAGTTCCCTAGCGGACAACACAGATACGCAGTATTTT | CASSSLADNTDTQYF
TRBJ2-1 | NA | TRBV28 | NA | TGTGCCAGCAGTTTATTCGGAGTGCTCGGGGTAGCGCATAACAATGAGCAGTTCTTC | CASSLFGVLGVAHNNEQFF
TRBJ2-3 | NA | TRBV27 | NA | TGTGCCAGCAGTTTTGGGCAGGGGAGATCAGATACGCAGTATTTT | CASSFGQGRSDTQYF
TRBJ1-1 | NA | TRBV7-6 | NA | TGTGCCAGCAGCCTTAGTCCCCAGAGGAACACTGAAGCTTTCTTT | CASSLSPQRNTEAFF
TRBJ2-7 | TRBD1 | TRBV28 | NA | TGTGCCAGCAGTCCCCCCCGACAGGGGACGAGCTCCTACGAGCAGTACTTC | CASSPPRQGTSSYEQYF
TRBJ1-1 | NA | TRBV11-2 | NA | TGTGCCAGCAGCCCTAACGCCGGGGGCACTGAAGCTTTCTTT | CASSPNAGGTEAFF
TRBJ2-7 | NA | TRBV6-5 | NA | TGTGCCAGCAGTTCGGACGGGGGCGCGGTCTACGAGCAGTACTTC | CASSSDGGAVYEQYF
TRBJ1-3 | NA | TRBV25-1 | NA | TGTGCCAGCAGTGACAAAAGGCGGGTCGCGAACACCATATATTTT | CASSDKRRVANTIYF
TRBJ2-7 | TRBD2 | TRBV11-2 | NA | TGTGCCAGCAGCTTGACTAGCGGGAGGGCGTACGAGCAGTACTTC | CASSLTSGRAYEQYF
TRBJ2-7 | TRBD1 | TRBV6-1 | once | TGTGCCAGCAGTGAAAGGGGACAGGGCTACGAGCAGTACTTC | CASSERGQGYEQYF
TRBJ2-1 | NA | TRBV6-5 | NA | TGTGCCAGCAGTGCCCGACGAGGGAATGAGCAGTTCTTC | CASSARRGNEQFF
TRBJ2-5 | TRBD2 | TRBV5-4 | NA | TGTGCCAGCAGCTGGACTAGCGGGAGGGAAGAGACCCAGTACTTC | CASSWTSGREETQYF
TRBJ2-2 | TRBD1 | TRBV5-4 | NA | TGTGCCAGCAGTCCCCGACAGGGGAATGCCGGGGAGCTGTTTTTT | CASSPRQGNAGELFF
TRBJ1-5 | NA | TRBV6-1 | NA | TGTGCCAGCAGTGAAGACAGGGCCGGCAGTCAGCCCCAGCATTTT | CASSEDRAGSQPQHF
TRBJ1-1 | TRBD1 | TRBV29-1 | NA | TGCAGCGTTGATTACAGGGGTGGCACTGAAGCTTTCTTT | CSVDYRGGTEAFF
TRBJ2-1 | TRBD2 | TRBV5-4 | NA | TGTGCCAGCAGCTTACTAGCGGCCGGGACCAATGAGCAGTTCTTC | CASSLLAAGTNEQFF
TRBJ2-5 | TRBD1 | TRBV28 | NA | TGTGCCAGCAGAGGATGGGACAGGGCGATTCAAGAGACCCAGTACTTC | CASRGWDRAIQETQYF
TRBJ2-5 | NA | TRBV7-2 | once | TGTGCCAGCAGCTTAGCCCAAGAGACCCAGTACTTC | CASSLAQETQYF
TRBJ2-5 | NA | TRBV7-8 | once | TGTGCCAGCAGCTTACCCTCCCTTCTACAAGAGACCCAGTACTTC | CASSLPSLLQETQYF
TRBJ1-2 | NA | TRBV4-3 | NA | TGCGCCAGCAGCCAATTTCCCGGGGCGCCAGCTAACTATGGCTACACCTTC | CASSQFPGAPANYGYTF
TRBJ2-7 | NA | TRBV6-1 | NA | TGTGCCAGCAGAAGCCAGGGCTCCTACGAGCAGTACTTC | CASRSQGSYEQYF
TRBJ2-6 | NA | TRBV28 | NA | TGTGCCAGCAGTTTATCCTACGCGAGCTCTGGGGCCAACGTCCTGACTTTC | CASSLSYASSGANVLTF
TRBJ1-2 | NA | TRBV28 | NA | TGTGCCAGCACGGGGGGCCCGTTCAACTATGGCTACACCTTC | CASTGGPFNYGYTF
TRBJ1-1 | NA | TRBV18 | NA | TGTGCCAGCTCACCACCCGCAGGAGTCAACACTGAAGCTTTCTTT | CASSPPAGVNTEAFF
TRBJ2-6 | NA | TRBV9 | NA | TGTGCCAGCAGCGGGGGAGGAGGGGCCAACGTCCTGACTTTC | CASSGGGGANVLTF
TRBJ1-1 | NA | TRBV11-2 | NA | TGTGCCAGCAGCTTAGGTCGCCCAGGGCGGAACACTGAAGCTTTCTTT | CASSLGRPGRNTEAFF
TRBJ2-4 | TRBD2 | TRBV10-1 | NA | TGCGCCAGCAGTGAGTCGAACGGGGGGAAAAACATTCAGTACTTC | CASSESNGGKNIQYF